What follows is one T cell receptor beta chain and its context. This CDR3 region has 14 residues. Trimming cost V 4 bases and J 4 bases, with 14 bases left between them. Germline V lookup: CDR1 LGHNA, CDR2 YNFKEQ. This sample is drawn from a study of blood T cell repertoires in COVID-19. Profiled with immunoSEQ multiplex PCR; TCRdb holds only in-frame clones, not every one. The table records 30,000 to 45,000 clones, over 70% of them present only once. Sequencing used peripheral blood. The origin of this receptor is an elderly man with active or convalescent COVID-19. The rearrangement uses TRBV4-2 and TRBJ2-7, with a weak D call TRBD1 (6 bases). In DNA, the CDR3 is TGTGCCAGCAGCCGCCGGACAGTTTATTACGAGCAGTACTTC. It encodes CASSRRTVYYEQYF.